This T cell receptor (beta chain) was profiled in a study of control samples from healthy donors and cancer patients. Libraries were prepared by immunoSEQ multiplex PCR; TCRdb keeps only in-frame clonotypes and omits some of them. The table includes over 85,000 clones, 88% detected once. Trimming pared 6 bases from V and 5 bases from J, leaving 14 bases between. The germline CDR1 and CDR2 sequences are SQVTM and ANQGSEA. The CDR3 sequence is 13 residues long. J is TRBJ1-5 and V is TRBV29-1, with D possibly TRBD1 on 6 matching bases. The sequenced sample consisted of PBMCs. The receptor was derived from a woman aged 60-75 years with lung cancer. DNA of the CDR3: TGCAGCGTGAGGGGGGGGGACGATCAGCCCCAGCATTTT. Amino acids: CSVRGGDDQPQHF.